A single sample is the source of the 16 T cell receptor beta chains below, sequenced in a study of early stage breast cancer tumors. Here immunoSEQ multiplex PCR was the method, and the copy in TCRdb shows in-frame clones only, minus some. The sample includes approximately 17,000 clones, around four fifths of them seen just once. Sample: blood. These TCRs come from a person aged 70 to 79 with breast cancer.

This sequence joins TRBV4-1 and TRBJ2-2; D is possibly TRBD2 (7 bases). CDR1 and CDR2 (germline): MGHRA, YSYEKL. The CDR3 spans 15 residues. The germline V and J ends were trimmed by 1 base and 5 bases, with 11 bases remaining between them. CDR3 loop: CASSQAGGWTGELFF. The CDR3 DNA follows: TGCGCCAGCAGCCAAGCGGGGGGCTGGACCGGGGAGCTGTTTTTT.

J is TRBJ2-1 and V is TRBV5-8, with unresolved D. CDR1 and CDR2 (germline): SGHTS, YDEGEE. V lost 0 bases and J lost 4, with 11 bases in between. CDR3 length equals 15 residues. The CDR3 nucleotides read TGTGCCAGCAGCTTGGCCCAGGCAGGATACAATGAGCAGTTCTTC. Translated: CASSLAQAGYNEQFF.

This chain connects TRBV5-4 to TRBJ2-2, with 9 nucleotides matching TRBD1. Per germline, CDR1 SGHNT and CDR2 YYREEE (reference sequence). Trimming cost V 2 bases and J 3 bases; bases outside gene matches: 5. The CDR3 covers 16 residues. As DNA, the CDR3 is TGTGCCAGCAGCTTAACAGGGGGCGCGGACACCGGGGAGCTGTTTTTT. Translated: CASSLTGGADTGELFF.

The chain employs TRBV2 and TRBJ2-5, with TRBD2 identical over 11 bases. CDR1 and CDR2 from the germline V gene are SNHLY and FYNNEI. V trimming: 4 bases; J trimming: 0 bases; junction bases outside the gene matches: 1. This CDR3 spans 15 amino acids. The CDR3 DNA follows: TGTGCCAGCAGTGCTAGCGGGGGGTACCAAGAGACCCAGTACTTC. Translation: CASSASGGYQETQYF.

This rearrangement joins TRBV18 to TRBJ1-3; possibly TRBD1 for D (5 bases). This CDR3 contains 16 residues. From germline, CDR1 is KGHSH and CDR2 LQKENI. The germline V and J ends were trimmed by 1 base and 0 bases, with 10 bases remaining between them. The CDR3 coding sequence is TGTGCCAGCTCACCACAACAGGAGGGCTCTGGAAACACCATATATTTT. Protein sequence: CASSPQQEGSGNTIYF.

The chain couples TRBV5-1 to TRBJ1-2; no clear D. CDR1 is SGHRS, CDR2 YFSETQ, per germline. The CDR3 has 15 residues. Trimming pared 1 base from V and 0 bases from J, leaving 10 bases between. In DNA form, the CDR3 reads TGCGCCAGCAGCTTGTACGCAGAAGCTAACTATGGCTACACCTTC. It encodes CASSLYAEANYGYTF.

The chain employs TRBV30 and TRBJ1-2, with 7 nucleotides matching TRBD1. The germline V gene has CDR1 GTSNPN and CDR2 SVGIG (reference sequence). V lost 7 bases to trimming and J lost 3 bases; unmatched junction nucleotides: 8. The CDR3 sequence is 13 residues long. CDR3 residues: CAFRQGQDYGYTF. The CDR3 bases are TGTGCCTTTAGACAGGGTCAGGACTATGGCTACACCTTC.

DNA of the CDR3: TGTGCCAGCAGTGAAAAAACTCCGGGAACAGGGGGCCACGAGCAGTACTTC. This codes for CASSEKTPGTGGHEQYF. J is TRBJ2-7 and V is TRBV6-1; 9 nucleotides align to TRBD1. CDR1 and CDR2 (germline): MNHNS, SASEGT. With 2 bases clipped from V and 5 bases from J, the junction kept 13 bases outside the gene matches. The CDR3 is 17 residues long.

The rearrangement links TRBV29-1 to TRBJ2-7; the D gene is possibly TRBD2 (5 bases). The V end was cut by 7 bases, the J end by 2 bases, with 15 bases between. Germline CDR1 is SQVTM and CDR2 is ANQGSEA. This CDR3 spans 13 amino acids. CDR3 sequence (DNA): TGCAGCGGTGGAGAGGGCCCCACCTACGAGCAGTACTTC. Encoded protein: CSGGEGPTYEQYF.

This sequence joins TRBV7-9 and TRBJ2-7, with 7 bases that match TRBD2. Germline CDR1 and CDR2: SEHNR and FQNEAQ (reference sequence). V lost 3 bases and J lost 0; bases outside the gene matches: 2. This CDR3 comprises 14 residues. The CDR3 is CASSFGGSSYEQYF. DNA of the CDR3: TGTGCCAGCAGCTTCGGGGGGAGCTCCTACGAGCAGTACTTC.

This clone was recorded once. This chain connects TRBV4-1 to TRBJ2-7, with 8 positions matching TRBD1. Germline values: CDR1 MGHRA, CDR2 YSYEKL. The CDR3 totals 15 residues. V lost 1 base, J lost 0 bases, and 2 bases stayed unmatched. CDR3 DNA: TGCGCCAGCAGCCAAGGGACAGGGAGCTCCTACGAGCAGTACTTC. The encoded protein is CASSQGTGSSYEQYF.

This chain connects TRBV18 to TRBJ1-1; 9 positions agree with TRBD1. CDR1 KGHSH and CDR2 LQKENI come from the germline V gene. CDR3 length: 15 residues. With V trimmed by 2 bases and J by 5 bases, 6 bases remained unmatched. The CDR3 DNA sequence: TGTGCCAGCTCACCATTGACAGGGGGTGATACTGAAGCTTTCTTT. Its translation is CASSPLTGGDTEAFF.

This chain connects TRBV7-6 to TRBJ2-7; 10 nucleotides align to TRBD1. This CDR3 contains 15 residues. Germline loops: CDR1 SGHVS, CDR2 FNYEAQ. The junction had 9 bases not matched to a gene; V was cut back by 5 bases and J by 5 bases. CDR3: CASSPNPGQGNEQYF. As DNA, the CDR3 is TGTGCCAGCAGCCCAAATCCGGGACAGGGGAACGAGCAGTACTTC. Based on the CDR3 plus reference TRBV7-6 and TRBJ2-7, the full variable domain is GAGVSQSPRYKVTKRGQDVALRCDPISGHVSLYWYRQALGQGPEFLTYFNYEAQQDKSGLPNDRFSAERPEGSISTLTIQRTEQRDSAMYRCASSPNPGQGNEQYFGPGTRLTVT.

This chain uses TRBV21-1 with TRBJ1-1; the table gives TRBD1 as D, unverified against the DNA. TRBV21-1 is described as a pseudogene. The CDR3 is 17 amino acids. The CDR3 DNA is TGTGCCAGCAGCAAAGTTAAAAGGGGGCGCGGGAACACTGAAGCTTTCTTT. This translates into CASSKVKRGRGNTEAFF.

The rearrangement links TRBV7-9 to TRBJ2-3; 8 nucleotides agree with TRBD2. CDR1 SEHNR and CDR2 FQNEAQ come from the germline V gene (reference sequence). The CDR3 is made up of 17 amino acids. V lost 5 bases, J lost 2 bases, and 12 bases stayed unmatched. CDR3 DNA sequence: TGTGCCAGCAGCGCCCGGACTAGCAATCTTGTCACAGATACGCAGTATTTT. Protein sequence: CASSARTSNLVTDTQYF.

The CDR3 nucleotides read TGTGCCAGTAGTATTCGCCTGGCGGGGGGGGCCTACGAGCAGTACTTC. Protein sequence: CASSIRLAGGAYEQYF. The chain joins TRBV19 to TRBJ2-7; TRBD2 matches at 9 bases. J was trimmed by 2 bases and V by 3 bases; bases with no gene match: 8. The CDR3 length is 16 residues. The germline gives CDR1 LNHDA, CDR2 SQIVND (reference sequence).